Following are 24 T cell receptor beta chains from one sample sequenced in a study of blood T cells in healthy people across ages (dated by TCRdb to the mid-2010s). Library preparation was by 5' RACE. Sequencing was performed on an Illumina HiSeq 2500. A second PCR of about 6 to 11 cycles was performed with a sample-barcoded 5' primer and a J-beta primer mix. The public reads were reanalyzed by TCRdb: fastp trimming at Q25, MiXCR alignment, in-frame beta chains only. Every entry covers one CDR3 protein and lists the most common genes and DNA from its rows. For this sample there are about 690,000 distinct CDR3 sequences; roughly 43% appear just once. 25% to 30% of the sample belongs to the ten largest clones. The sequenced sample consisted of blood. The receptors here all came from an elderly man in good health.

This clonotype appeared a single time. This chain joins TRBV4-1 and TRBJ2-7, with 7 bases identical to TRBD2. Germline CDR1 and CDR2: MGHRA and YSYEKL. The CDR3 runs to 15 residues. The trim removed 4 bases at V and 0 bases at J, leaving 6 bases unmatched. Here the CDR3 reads CASSPRGDSSYEQYF. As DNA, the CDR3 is TGCGCCAGCAGCCCACGGGGGGATAGCTCCTACGAGCAGTACTTC.

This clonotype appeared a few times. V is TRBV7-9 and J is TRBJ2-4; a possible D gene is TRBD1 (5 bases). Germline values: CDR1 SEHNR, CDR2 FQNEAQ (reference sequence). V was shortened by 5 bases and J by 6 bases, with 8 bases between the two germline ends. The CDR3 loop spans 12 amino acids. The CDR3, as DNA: TGTGCCAGCAGCCAAACAGGAAACATTCAGTACTTC. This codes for CASSQTGNIQYF.

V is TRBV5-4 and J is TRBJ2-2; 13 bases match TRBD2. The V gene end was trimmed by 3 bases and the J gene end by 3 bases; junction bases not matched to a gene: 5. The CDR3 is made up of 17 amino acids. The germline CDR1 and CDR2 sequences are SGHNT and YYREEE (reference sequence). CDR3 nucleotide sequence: TGTGCCAGCAGCTGGGGACTAGCGGGACCCGACACCGGGGAGCTGTTTTTT. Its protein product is CASSWGLAGPDTGELFF. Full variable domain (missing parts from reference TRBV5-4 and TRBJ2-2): ETGVTQSPTHLIKTRGQQVTLRCSSQSGHNTVSWYQQALGQGPQFIFQYYREEENGRGNFPPRFSGLQFPNYSSELNVNALELDDSALYLCASSWGLAGPDTGELFFGEGSRLTVL.

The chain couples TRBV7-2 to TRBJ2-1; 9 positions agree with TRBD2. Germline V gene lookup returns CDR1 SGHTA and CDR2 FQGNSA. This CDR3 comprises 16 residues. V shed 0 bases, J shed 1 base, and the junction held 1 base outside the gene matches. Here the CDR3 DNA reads TGTGCCAGCAGCTTAGCTAGCGGGGGTTCCTACAATGAGCAGTTCTTC. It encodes CASSLASGGSYNEQFF.

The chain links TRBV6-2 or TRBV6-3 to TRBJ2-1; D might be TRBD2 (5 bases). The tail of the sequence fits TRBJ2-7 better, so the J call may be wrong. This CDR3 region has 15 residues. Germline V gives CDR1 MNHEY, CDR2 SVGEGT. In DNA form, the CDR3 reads TGTGCCAGCAGTACCCGGGGTAGCTCCTACAATGAGCAGTACTTC. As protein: CASSTRGSSYNEQYF.

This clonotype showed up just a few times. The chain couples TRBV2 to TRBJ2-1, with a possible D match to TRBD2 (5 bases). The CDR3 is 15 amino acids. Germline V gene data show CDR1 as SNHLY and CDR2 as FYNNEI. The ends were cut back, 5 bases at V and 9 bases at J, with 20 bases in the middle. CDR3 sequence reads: CASSSLAGLYGEQFF. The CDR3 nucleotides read TGTGCCAGCAGTTCTTTGGCCGGACTGTACGGTGAGCAGTTCTTC.

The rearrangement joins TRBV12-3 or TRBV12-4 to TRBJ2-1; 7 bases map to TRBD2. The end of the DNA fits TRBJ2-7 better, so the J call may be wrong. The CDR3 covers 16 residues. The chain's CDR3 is CASSFRGGRGYNEQYF. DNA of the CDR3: TGTGCCAGCAGTTTTCGGGGAGGGCGCGGCTACAATGAGCAGTACTTC.

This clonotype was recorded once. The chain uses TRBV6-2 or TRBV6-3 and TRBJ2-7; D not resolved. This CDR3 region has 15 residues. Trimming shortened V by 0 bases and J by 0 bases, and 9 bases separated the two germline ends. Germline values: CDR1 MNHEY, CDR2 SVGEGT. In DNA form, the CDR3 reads TGTGCCAGCAGTTACTCACGTGACAACTCCTACGAGCAGTACTTC. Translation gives CASSYSRDNSYEQYF.

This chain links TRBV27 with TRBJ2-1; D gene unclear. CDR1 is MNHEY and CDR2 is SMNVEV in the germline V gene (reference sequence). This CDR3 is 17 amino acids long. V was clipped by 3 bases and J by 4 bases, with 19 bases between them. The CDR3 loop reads CASSFRRQASSYNEQFF. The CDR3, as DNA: TGTGCCAGCAGTTTTCGTAGGCAGGCCTCAAGTTACAATGAGCAGTTCTTC.

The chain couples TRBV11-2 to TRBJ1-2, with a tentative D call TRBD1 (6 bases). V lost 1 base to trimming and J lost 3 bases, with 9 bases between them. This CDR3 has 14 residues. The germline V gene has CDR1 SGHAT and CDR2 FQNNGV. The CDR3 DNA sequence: TGTGCCAGCAGCTTAGGGACAGCATACTATGGCTACACCTTC. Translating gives CASSLGTAYYGYTF.

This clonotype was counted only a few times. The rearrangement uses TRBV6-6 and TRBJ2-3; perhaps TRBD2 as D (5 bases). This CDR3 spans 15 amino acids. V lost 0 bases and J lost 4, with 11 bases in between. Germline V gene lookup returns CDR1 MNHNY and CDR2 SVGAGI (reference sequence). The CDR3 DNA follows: TGTGCCAGCAGTTACTCGAGGGTTTGGTCAGATACGCAGTATTTT. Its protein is CASSYSRVWSDTQYF.

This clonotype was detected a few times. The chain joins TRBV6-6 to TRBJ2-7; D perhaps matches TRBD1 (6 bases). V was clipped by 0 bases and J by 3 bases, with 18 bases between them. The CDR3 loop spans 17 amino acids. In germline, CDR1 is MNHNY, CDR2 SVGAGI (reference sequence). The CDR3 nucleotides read TGTGCCAGCAGTTACTCGCCGGGAAGACAGGCCAACTACGAGCAGTACTTC. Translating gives CASSYSPGRQANYEQYF.

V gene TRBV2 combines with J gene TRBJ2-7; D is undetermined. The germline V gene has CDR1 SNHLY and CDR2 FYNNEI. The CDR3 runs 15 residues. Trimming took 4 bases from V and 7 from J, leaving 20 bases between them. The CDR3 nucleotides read TGTGCCAGCAGTGTACAAGCGCCGAGCTACAATGAGCAGTACTTC. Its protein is CASSVQAPSYNEQYF.

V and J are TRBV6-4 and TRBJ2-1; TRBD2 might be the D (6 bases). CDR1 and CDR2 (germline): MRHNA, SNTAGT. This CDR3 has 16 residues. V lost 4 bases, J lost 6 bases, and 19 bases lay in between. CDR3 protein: CASSVSGGLGANEQFF. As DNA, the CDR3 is TGTGCCAGCAGTGTATCTGGGGGACTTGGGGCCAATGAGCAGTTCTTC.

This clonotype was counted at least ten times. The CDR3, as DNA: TGTGCCAGCAGCCCCGACAGGGGATCGGAGACCCAGTACTTC. It codes for CASSPDRGSETQYF. J is TRBJ2-5 and V is TRBV11-2; TRBD1 matches at 8 bases. Germline CDR1 SGHAT, CDR2 FQNNGV. The V and J ends lost 5 bases and 5 bases, in that order; junction bases with no gene match: 7. The CDR3 contains 14 residues.

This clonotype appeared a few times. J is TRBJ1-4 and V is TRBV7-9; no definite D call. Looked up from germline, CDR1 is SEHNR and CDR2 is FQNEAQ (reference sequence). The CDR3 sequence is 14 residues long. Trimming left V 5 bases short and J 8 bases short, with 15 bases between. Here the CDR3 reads CASSKDGSGEKLFF. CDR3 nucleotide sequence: TGTGCCAGCAGCAAGGACGGGAGTGGGGAAAAACTGTTTTTT.

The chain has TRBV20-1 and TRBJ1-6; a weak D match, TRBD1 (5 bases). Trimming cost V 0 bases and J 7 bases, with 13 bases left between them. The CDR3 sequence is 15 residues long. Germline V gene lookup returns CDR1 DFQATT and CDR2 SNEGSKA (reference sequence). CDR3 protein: CSARDLGPGNSPLHF. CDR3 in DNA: TGCAGTGCTAGAGATTTAGGCCCAGGGAATTCACCCCTCCACTTT.

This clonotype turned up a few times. CDR3 region: CASSLGRDENGITQYF. CDR3 nucleotide sequence: TGCGCCAGCAGCTTGGGGAGGGACGAGAACGGAATTACCCAGTACTTC. The gene calls are TRBV5-1 and TRBJ2-5, with D maybe TRBD2 (6 bases). V gave up 0 bases and J gave up 8 bases, with 20 bases separating them. Germline CDR1 reads SGHRS; CDR2 reads YFSETQ. The length of the CDR3 is 16 residues.

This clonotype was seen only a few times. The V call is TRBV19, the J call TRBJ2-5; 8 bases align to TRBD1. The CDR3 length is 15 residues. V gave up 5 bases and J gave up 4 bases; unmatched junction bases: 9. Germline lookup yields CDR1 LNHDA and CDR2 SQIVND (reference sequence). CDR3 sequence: CASSYSRGPGETQYF. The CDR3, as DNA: TGTGCCAGTAGTTATAGCAGGGGGCCCGGAGAGACCCAGTACTTC.

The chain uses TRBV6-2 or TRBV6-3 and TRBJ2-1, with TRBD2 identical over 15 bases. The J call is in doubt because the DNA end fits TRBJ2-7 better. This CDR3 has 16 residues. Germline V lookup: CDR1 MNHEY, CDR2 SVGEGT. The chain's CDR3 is CASSPGLAGGRNEQYF. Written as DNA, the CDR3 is TGTGCCAGCAGTCCTGGACTAGCGGGGGGGCGGAATGAGCAGTACTTC.

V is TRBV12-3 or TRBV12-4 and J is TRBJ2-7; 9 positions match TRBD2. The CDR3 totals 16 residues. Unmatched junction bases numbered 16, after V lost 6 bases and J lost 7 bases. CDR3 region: CASSLNAGGGRNEQYF. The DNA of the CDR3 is TGTGCCAGCAGCCTTAACGCGGGAGGGGGCCGCAATGAGCAGTACTTC.

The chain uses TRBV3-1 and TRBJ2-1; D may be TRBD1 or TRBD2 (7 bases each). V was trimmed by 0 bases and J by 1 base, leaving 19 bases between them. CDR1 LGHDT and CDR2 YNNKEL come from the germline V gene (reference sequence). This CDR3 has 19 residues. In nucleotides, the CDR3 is TGTGCCAGCAGCCAAGATCAGGGGGGGGGCCATTTTTCCTACAATGAGCAGTTCTTC. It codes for CASSQDQGGGHFSYNEQFF.

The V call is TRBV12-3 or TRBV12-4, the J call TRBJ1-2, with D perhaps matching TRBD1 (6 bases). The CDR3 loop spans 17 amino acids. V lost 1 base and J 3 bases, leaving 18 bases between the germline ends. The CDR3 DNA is TGTGCCAGCAGTTTAGAGGGGGTTGTTGACAAATACTATGGCTACACCTTC. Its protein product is CASSLEGVVDKYYGYTF.

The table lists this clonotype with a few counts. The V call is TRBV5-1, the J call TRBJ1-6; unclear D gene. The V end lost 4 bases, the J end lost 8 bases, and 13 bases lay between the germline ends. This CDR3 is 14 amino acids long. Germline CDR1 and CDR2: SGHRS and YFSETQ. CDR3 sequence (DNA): TGCGCCAGCAGCCTGAGGGTGGCCGATTCACCCCTCCACTTT. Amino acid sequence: CASSLRVADSPLHF.